The T cell receptor beta chain under discussion was sequenced for a study of blood T cell repertoires in COVID-19. The wider study: Samples of COVID-19 (acute and convalescent) were obtained from the United States, Italy and Spain. PBMCs, B-cell-depleted T cells, or T cells were the source of the cDNA or gDNA that made up the material.

The CDR3 is 18 amino acids. Germline CDR1 reads LNHDA; CDR2 reads SQIVND (reference sequence). V lost 5 bases and J lost 0; bases outside the gene matches: 6. In the authors' workflow: The assay estimated nucleated cells by amplifying reference gene primers. Clones were read by immunoSEQ multiplex PCR, and TCRdb kept only the in-frame ones, dropping some. The V and J calls and the clone size are those of that table, but D and trimming were determined from the DNA. Here the sample spans about 210,000 clones, about 88% being singletons. The sequence derives from an elderly woman with acute or convalescent COVID-19. Sequencing used peripheral blood. The chain employs TRBV19 and TRBJ2-1; 14 bases agree with TRBD2. The CDR3 region has the DNA TGTGCCAGTAGTCCGAGACTAGCGGGAGGGCCCTCCTACAATGAGCAGTTCTTC. It specifies CASSPRLAGGPSYNEQFF.